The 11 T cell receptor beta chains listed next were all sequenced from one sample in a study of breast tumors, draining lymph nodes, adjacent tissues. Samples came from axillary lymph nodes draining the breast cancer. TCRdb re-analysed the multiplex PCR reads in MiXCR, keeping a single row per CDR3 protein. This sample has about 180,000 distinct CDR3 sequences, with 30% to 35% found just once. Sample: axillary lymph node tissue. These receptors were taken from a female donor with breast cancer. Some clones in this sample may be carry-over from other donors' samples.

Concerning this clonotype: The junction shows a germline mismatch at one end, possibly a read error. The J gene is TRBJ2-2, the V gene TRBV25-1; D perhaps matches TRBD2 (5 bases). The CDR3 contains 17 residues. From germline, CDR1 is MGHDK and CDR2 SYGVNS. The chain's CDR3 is CACSAPRAGLNTGELFF. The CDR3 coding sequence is TGTGCCTGCAGTGCTCCAAGGGCGGGCTTGAACACCGGGGAGCTGTTTTTT.

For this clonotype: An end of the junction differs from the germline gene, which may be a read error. The CDR3 region has the DNA TGCAGCGTTGTATCCGGGGGCCCTTACAATGAGCAGCTCTTC. Translation gives CSVVSGGPYNEQLF. The chain links TRBV29-1 to TRBJ2-1, with D possibly called TRBD1 or TRBD2 (6 bases each). CDR1 is SQVTM, CDR2 ANQGSEA, per germline. There are 14 residues in the CDR3.

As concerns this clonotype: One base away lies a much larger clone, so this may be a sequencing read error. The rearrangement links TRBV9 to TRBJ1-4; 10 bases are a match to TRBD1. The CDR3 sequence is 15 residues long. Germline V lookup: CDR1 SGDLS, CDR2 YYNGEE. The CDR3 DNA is TGTGCCAGCAGCACTCCGGGACAGGGGTATGAAACACTGTTTTTT. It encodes CASSTPGQGYETLFF.

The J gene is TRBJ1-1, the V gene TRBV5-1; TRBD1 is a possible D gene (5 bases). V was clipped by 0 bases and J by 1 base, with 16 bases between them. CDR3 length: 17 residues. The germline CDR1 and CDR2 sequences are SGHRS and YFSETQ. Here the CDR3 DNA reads TGCGCCAGCAGCTTGGGAAGGGGCTATGGTGGGAACACTGAAGCTTTCTTT. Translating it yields CASSLGRGYGGNTEAFF.

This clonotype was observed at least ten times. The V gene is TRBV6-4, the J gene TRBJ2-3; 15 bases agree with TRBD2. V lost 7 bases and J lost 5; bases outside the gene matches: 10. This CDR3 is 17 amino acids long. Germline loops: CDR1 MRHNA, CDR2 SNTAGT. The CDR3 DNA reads TGTGCCAGCAAAATTTTCCGGACTAGCGGGAGGGGAGATACGCAGTATTTT. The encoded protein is CASKIFRTSGRGDTQYF.

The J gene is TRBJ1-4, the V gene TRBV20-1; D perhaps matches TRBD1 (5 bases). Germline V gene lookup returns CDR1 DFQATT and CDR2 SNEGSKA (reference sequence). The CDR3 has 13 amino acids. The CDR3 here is CSSREGSWEKLFF. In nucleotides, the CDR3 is TGCAGCTCTAGGGAGGGGTCGTGGGAAAAACTGTTTTTT.

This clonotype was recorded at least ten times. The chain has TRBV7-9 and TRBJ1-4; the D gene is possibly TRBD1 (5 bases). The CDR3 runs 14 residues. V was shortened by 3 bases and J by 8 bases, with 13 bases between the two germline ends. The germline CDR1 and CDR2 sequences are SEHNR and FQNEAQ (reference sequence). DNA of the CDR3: TGTGCCAGCAGCTTCGGGGGGATGGACGAAAAACTGTTTTTT. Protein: CASSFGGMDEKLFF.

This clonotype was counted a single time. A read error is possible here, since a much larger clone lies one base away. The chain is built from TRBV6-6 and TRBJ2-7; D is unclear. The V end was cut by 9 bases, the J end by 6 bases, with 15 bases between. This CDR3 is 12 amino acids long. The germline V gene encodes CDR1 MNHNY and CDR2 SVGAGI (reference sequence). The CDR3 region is CASQLIGSEQYF. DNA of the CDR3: TGTGCCAGTCAGTTAATCGGATCCGAGCAGTACTTC.

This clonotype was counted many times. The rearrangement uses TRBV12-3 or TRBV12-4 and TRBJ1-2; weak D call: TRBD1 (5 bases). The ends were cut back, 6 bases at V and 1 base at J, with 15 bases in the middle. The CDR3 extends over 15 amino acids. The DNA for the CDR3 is TGTGCCAGCAGACGGGGGGGAACAAGTAACTATGGCTACACCTTC. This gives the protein CASRRGGTSNYGYTF.

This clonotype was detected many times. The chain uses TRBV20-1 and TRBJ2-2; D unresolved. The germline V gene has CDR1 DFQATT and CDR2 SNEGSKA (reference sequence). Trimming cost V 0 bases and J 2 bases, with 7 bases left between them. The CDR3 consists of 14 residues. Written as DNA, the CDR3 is TGCAGTGCTAGAGATCGGCTTAACACCGGGGAGCTGTTTTTT. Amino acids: CSARDRLNTGELFF.

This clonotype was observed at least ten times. The CDR3 DNA sequence: TGCGCCAGGAACGTCGGTTGGCCGCACAATCAGCCCCAGCATTTT. It translates to CARNVGWPHNQPQHF. The chain uses TRBV10-1 and TRBJ1-5, with D hard to call. V gave up 9 bases and J gave up 3 bases, with 18 bases separating them. CDR1 and CDR2 (germline): WNHNN, SYGVQD (reference sequence). The CDR3 totals 15 residues.